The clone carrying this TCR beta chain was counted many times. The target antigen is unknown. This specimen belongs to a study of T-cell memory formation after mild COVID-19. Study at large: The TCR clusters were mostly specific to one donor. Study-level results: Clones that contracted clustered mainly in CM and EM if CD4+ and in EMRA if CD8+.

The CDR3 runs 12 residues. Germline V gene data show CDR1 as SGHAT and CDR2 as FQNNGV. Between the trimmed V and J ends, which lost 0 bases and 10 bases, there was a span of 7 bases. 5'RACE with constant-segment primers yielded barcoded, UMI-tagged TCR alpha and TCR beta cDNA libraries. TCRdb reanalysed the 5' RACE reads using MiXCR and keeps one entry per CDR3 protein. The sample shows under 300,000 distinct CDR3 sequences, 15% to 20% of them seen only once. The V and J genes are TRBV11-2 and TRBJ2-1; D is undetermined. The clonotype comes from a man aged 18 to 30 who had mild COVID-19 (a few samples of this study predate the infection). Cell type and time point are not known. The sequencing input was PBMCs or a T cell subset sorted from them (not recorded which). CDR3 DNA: TGTGCCAGCAGCTTAGAGGTGGGGGAGCAGTTCTTC. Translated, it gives CASSLEVGEQFF.